This TCR beta chain was sequenced in a study of cytomegalovirus exposure and HLA in healthy donors. Study-wide results and caveats: Prior analysis indicated that the majority of TCR beta V segments exhibited productivity approximately 87% or approximately 30% of the time. According to the study, roughly 180 TCR beta chains were cytomegalovirus-associated. Later, an analysis found that common viral pathogens appeared to be linked with several of the most significant clusters. Three chains linked to CMV were shown in vitro to be specific for CMV antigens.

Trimming took 8 bases from V and 6 from J, leaving 4 bases between them. CDR1 is SQVTM, CDR2 ANQGSEA, per germline. The length of the CDR3 is 8 residues. The PCR contained 60 Vbeta and 13 Jbeta primers. Generated by immunoSEQ multiplex PCR, the TCRdb table keeps only in-frame clones and is missing some. The sample yields just over 150,000 clones, roughly 90% seen once. Turning to this clone: Its target is not known.

The rearrangement links TRBV29-1 to TRBJ1-2; D remains unclear. The sample was PBMCs. The sequence was collected from a woman aged 18 to 35 in good health and CMV-seronegative. The DNA of the CDR3 is TGCAGCCGAGATGGCTACACCTTC. Protein product: CSRDGYTF.